This is a list of T cell receptor beta chains from one sample in a study of CD8+CD57+ T cells in acquired aplastic anemia. Via MiXCR, TCRdb re-called the reads, giving one row per CDR3 protein. The sample lists 250,000 to 300,000 distinct CDR3 sequences; 56% were seen once. Sequences were obtained from sorted CD4+, CD8+, or CD8+CD57+ T cells (not recorded which) from PBMCs. Receptor source: a human donor with aplastic anemia. Each CDR3 is given with its conserved first and last residue. Each record gives: J gene, V gene, clone size, D gene, CDR3 DNA, CDR3 protein. A D gene is named only where the DNA matches it firmly. Some rows mark clone size as missing; the rest say once, few, many or name a class of expanded clone.

TRBJ2-3 | TRBV5-6 | many | - | TGTGCCAGCAGCTTGCGTATTGTCCCTAGCACAGATACGCAGTATTTT | CASSLRIVPSTDTQYF
TRBJ2-7 | TRBV12-3/TRBV12-4 | - | TRBD2 | TGTGCCAGCAGCCGTAGCGGGGGGGTTTTCGAGCAGTATTTC | CASSRSGGVFEQYF
TRBJ1-1 | TRBV19 | - | - | TGTGCCAGTAAAGTTGGCACTGAAGCTTTCTTT | CASKVGTEAFF
TRBJ2-2 | TRBV7-3 | many | - | TGTGCCAGCAGCCCGCCTACCGGGGAGCTGTTTTTT | CASSPPTGELFF
TRBJ1-1 | TRBV19 | few | - | TGTGCCAGTACCCAGGGCAGGAAAGCTTTCTTT | CASTQGRKAFF
TRBJ2-7 | TRBV7-9 | many | - | TGTGCCAGCAGTCCCGGCAGGCTCAACTACGAGCAGTACTTC | CASSPGRLNYEQYF
TRBJ1-6 | TRBV7-9 | many | - | TGTGCCAGCAGCTTGGGCCCCGGCAGGGGATATAATTCACCCCTCCACTTT | CASSLGPGRGYNSPLHF
TRBJ2-3 | TRBV9 | many | - | TGTGCCAGCACCCCCCAAACTAGCACAGATACGCAGTATTTT | CASTPQTSTDTQYF
TRBJ2-5 | TRBV29-1 | - | - | TGCAGCGTTGTCAGTAGCCCTCAAGAGACCCAGTACTTC | CSVVSSPQETQYF
TRBJ2-2 | TRBV5-1 | few | TRBD2 | TGCGCCAGCAGCTTGGGGCTAGCGGGAGTCGGGGAGCTGTTTTTT | CASSLGLAGVGELFF
TRBJ2-1 | TRBV5-1 | - | - | TGCGCCAGCAGCTTGGGCGGACAGTACAATGAGCAGTCCTTC | CASSLGGQYNEQSF
TRBJ2-3 | TRBV19 | - | TRBD2 | TGTGCCAGTAGGGGACTAGCGGGGGGAATCGGAGATACGCAGTATTTT | CASRGLAGGIGDTQYF
TRBJ1-5 | TRBV7-9 | many | - | TGTGCCAGCAGCTTTTCGGATCAGCCCCAGCATTTT | CASSFSDQPQHF
TRBJ2-1 | TRBV7-2 | - | - | TGTGCCAGCAGCTTTTCATCGGGGCGGTCCCCGACTGTTGAGCAGTTCTTC | CASSFSSGRSPTVEQFF
TRBJ1-2 | TRBV29-1 | few | - | TGCAGCGTGACAGATACCTATGGCTACACCTTC | CSVTDTYGYTF
TRBJ2-2 | TRBV2 | - | - | TGTGCCAGCAGTTATCCTCGGACCGGGGAGCTGTTTTTT | CASSYPRTGELFF
TRBJ2-7 | TRBV4-3 | - | TRBD1 | TGCGCCAGCAGCCAATTGGGACAGGAATACGAGCAGTACTTC | CASSQLGQEYEQYF
TRBJ2-5 | TRBV18 | - | - | TGTGCCAGCTCGCGTAGTCAACAAGAGACCCAGTACTTC | CASSRSQQETQYF
TRBJ2-1 | TRBV9 | - | TRBD2 | TGTGCCAGCAGCACCAAGGGACTAGCGAGTTACAATGAGCAGTTCTTC | CASSTKGLASYNEQFF
TRBJ2-5 | TRBV20-1 | - | - | TGCAGTGCTATTCAGCAAGAGACCCAGTACTTC | CSAIQQETQYF
TRBJ1-2 | TRBV5-1 | many | - | TGCGCCAGCAGCTTGGGTCGGGGCAGGGACTATGGCTACACCTTC | CASSLGRGRDYGYTF
TRBJ2-1 | TRBV29-1 | many | TRBD1 | TGCAGCGTGCGACAGGGGGATTACAATGAGCAGTTCTTC | CSVRQGDYNEQFF
TRBJ2-7 | TRBV19 | few | - | TGTGCCAGTAGTATCGGGTCCTCCTACGAGCAGTACTTC | CASSIGSSYEQYF
TRBJ2-7 | TRBV2 | - | - | TGTGCCACCGCTATCTACTACGAGCAGTACTTC | CATAIYYEQYF
TRBJ1-6 | TRBV9 | many | - | TGTGCCAGCAGCGCCTTCCGGGATAATAATTCACCCCTCCACTTT | CASSAFRDNNSPLHF
TRBJ1-5 | TRBV20-1 | - | - | TGCAGTGTCAGATCGGGGTCGGGGAGCAATCAGCCCCAGCATTTT | CSVRSGSGSNQPQHF
TRBJ2-7 | TRBV7-9 | - | - | TGTGCCAGCAGCCAGGGTTTCGGGGGAGGCGCGCGAGAGCAGTACTTC | CASSQGFGGGAREQYF
TRBJ2-1 | TRBV15 | once | TRBD2 | TGTGCCACCAGCAGAGCTAGCGGGAGGTGGGATGAGCAGTTCTTC | CATSRASGRWDEQFF
TRBJ1-2 | TRBV29-1 | - | TRBD1 | TGCAGCGTTGGCCGGGACAGGGCTCTCCCGGAGGGCTACACCTTC | CSVGRDRALPEGYTF
TRBJ2-2 | TRBV10-1 | - | - | TGCGCCAGCAGTGAGTTCGGGACAACGAACACCGGGGAGCTGTTTTTT | CASSEFGTTNTGELFF
TRBJ1-2 | TRBV4-2 | - | TRBD1 | TGTGCCAGCAGCCAAGATGCGGGACAGCGATATGGCTACACCTTC | CASSQDAGQRYGYTF
TRBJ2-7 | TRBV29-1 | - | - | TGCAGTGCTCCAAGTGGGGGCACCGCTGCCTACGAGCAGTACTTC | CSAPSGGTAAYEQYF
TRBJ2-7 | TRBV29-1 | - | TRBD2 | TGCAGCTTGGGACTAGCGGGCTACGAGCAGTACTTC | CSLGLAGYEQYF